These T cell receptor beta chains were read from a single sample in a study of beta chain features in type 1 diabetes. TCRdb's copy holds only in-frame clones and misses some; the assay was immunoSEQ multiplex PCR. The profile shows under 300,000 clones, more than 15% of them singletons. The sequencing input was naive CD4+ T cells from blood. The receptors here all came from a man between 25 and 39 years old with type 1 diabetes. The CDR3 runs from the conserved cysteine through the conserved F or W. D genes are given only for firm matches. Part of the rows lack a size; the others show once, few, many or a class for expanded clones.

CDR3 DNA | CDR3 protein | D gene | J gene | V gene | clone size
TGTGCCAGTAGCGCCCAAACAGGGGGCACGGTAAATGAGCAGTTCTTC | CASSAQTGGTVNEQFF | TRBD1 | TRBJ2-1 | TRBV19 | .
TGTGCCAGTCGGCCAGGGACGGGAAGAGAGACCCAGTACTTC | CASRPGTGRETQYF | . | TRBJ2-5 | TRBV7-9 | few
TGTGCCAGCAGCTTAGACAACGGGCAATACAATGAGCAGTTCTTC | CASSLDNGQYNEQFF | . | TRBJ2-1 | TRBV7-9 | few
TGCGCCAGCAGCCAAGATCTAGGGACCTCTACTCCCTCCTACGAGCAGTACTTC | CASSQDLGTSTPSYEQYF | . | TRBJ2-7 | TRBV4-1 | once
TGCGCCAGCACTCCGTCTGCGGGTTCAAACTATGGCTACACCTTC | CASTPSAGSNYGYTF | . | TRBJ1-2 | TRBV4-1 | .
TGTGCCAGCAGCTTAATGGCCAATGAGCAGTTCTTC | CASSLMANEQFF | . | TRBJ2-1 | TRBV7-3 | few
TGTGCCAGCAGCTTCCTAGCGGGGTCCGTCCTGACTTTC | CASSFLAGSVLTF | TRBD2 | TRBJ2-6 | TRBV7-9 | .
TGCGCCAGCAGCCAAGACTCCGGGACGCGCGATGGAGGAGGCATTCAGTACTTC | CASSQDSGTRDGGGIQYF | . | TRBJ2-4 | TRBV4-1 | few
TGCAGCGCCAAAACCGGGGCCGGTGAGCAGTTCTTC | CSAKTGAGEQFF | . | TRBJ2-1 | TRBV29-1 | few
TGTGCCAGCAGACCGGGACAACAGGGGACGCAGTATTTT | CASRPGQQGTQYF | TRBD1 | TRBJ2-3 | TRBV6-6 | few
TGTGCCAGCAGCCCGGGACAGGGTGCGGAGACCCAGTACTTC | CASSPGQGAETQYF | TRBD1 | TRBJ2-5 | TRBV11-2 | .
TGTGCCAGCAGCCCTTTACTAGCGGGAAGCTACAATGAGCAGTTCTTC | CASSPLLAGSYNEQFF | TRBD2 | TRBJ2-1 | TRBV7-9 | few
TGTGCCAGCAGCCAAGATACGGGACAGCAACAAAAGTACACCTTC | CASSQDTGQQQKYTF | TRBD1 | TRBJ1-2 | TRBV14 | .
TGTGCCAGTAGTTCTCGGGAGCAGTTCTTC | CASSSREQFF | . | TRBJ2-1 | TRBV19 | few